This T cell receptor (beta chain) was observed in a study of patients and donors after allogeneic stem cell transplantation. Germline V lookup: CDR1 KGHDR, CDR2 SFDVKD. This CDR3 is built from 15 residues. Trimming removed 4 bases from V and 4 bases from J, with 12 bases in between. Each CDR3 protein gets one entry after TCRdb re-called the RT-PCR reads with MiXCR. Of approximately 200,000 distinct CDR3 sequences listed, less than 50% are singletons. This clonotype was sampled from a human donor who was either an allogeneic HSCT recipient or a stem cell or donor lymphocyte infusion donor (not recorded which). It is not recorded whose cells these are; they may come from a transplant donor. This rearrangement joins TRBV24-1 to TRBJ1-4; maybe TRBD1 (5 bases). Source material: blood, either unsorted or a sorted T cell fraction (not recorded which). For the CDR3, the DNA is TGTGCCACCAGTGACGCGGGACCGCTTAATGAAAAACTGTTTTTT. The encoded protein is CATSDAGPLNEKLFF.